This T cell receptor beta chain was sequenced for a study of cytomegalovirus exposure and HLA in healthy donors. Concerning this clone: The antigen remains unidentified.

General study points: Later examination showed HLA-associated TCR beta chains had greater clonal expansion than equally common others. Earlier analysis looked at TCR beta V segments, and most were productive about 87% or about 30% of the time. There were under 200 TCR beta chains listed as cytomegalovirus-associated.

This PCR relied on a set of 60 Vbeta primers and 13 Jbeta primers. The assay was immunoSEQ multiplex PCR, and TCRdb's table has in-frame clones only and misses some. The sample carries some 170,000 clones, 80% to 85% recorded once. The CDR3 contains 15 residues. Germline V gene sequence: CDR1 MNHNS, CDR2 SASEGT. V trimming: 0 bases; J trimming: 8 bases; junction bases outside the gene matches: 5. Input material: PBMCs. The rearrangement links TRBV6-1 to TRBJ2-1; TRBD2 agrees at 9 bases. This TCR was sampled from a man between 50 and 59 years old in good health and CMV-seropositive. CDR3 DNA sequence: TGTGCCAGCAGTGAAGCGCGACTAGCGGTCTATGAGCAGTTCTTC. Its translation is CASSEARLAVYEQFF.